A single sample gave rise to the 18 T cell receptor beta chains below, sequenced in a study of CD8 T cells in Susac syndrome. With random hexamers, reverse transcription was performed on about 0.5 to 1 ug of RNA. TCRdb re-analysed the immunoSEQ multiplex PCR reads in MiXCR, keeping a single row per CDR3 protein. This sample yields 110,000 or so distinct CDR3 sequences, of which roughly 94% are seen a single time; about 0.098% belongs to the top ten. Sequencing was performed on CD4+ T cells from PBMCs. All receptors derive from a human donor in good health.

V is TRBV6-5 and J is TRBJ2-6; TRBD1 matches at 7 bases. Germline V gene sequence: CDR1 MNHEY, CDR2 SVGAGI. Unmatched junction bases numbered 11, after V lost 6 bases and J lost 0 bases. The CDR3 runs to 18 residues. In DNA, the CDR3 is TGTGCCAGCAGGTATCCGGGACAGCGCCTCTCTGGGGCCAACGTCCTGACTTTC. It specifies CASRYPGQRLSGANVLTF.

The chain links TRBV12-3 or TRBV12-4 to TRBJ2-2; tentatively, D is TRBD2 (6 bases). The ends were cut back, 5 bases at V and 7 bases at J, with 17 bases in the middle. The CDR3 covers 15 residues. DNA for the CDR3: TGTGCCAGCAGTCCCCGGGACTTTGAGGGCGGGGAGCTGTTTTTT. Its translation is CASSPRDFEGGELFF.

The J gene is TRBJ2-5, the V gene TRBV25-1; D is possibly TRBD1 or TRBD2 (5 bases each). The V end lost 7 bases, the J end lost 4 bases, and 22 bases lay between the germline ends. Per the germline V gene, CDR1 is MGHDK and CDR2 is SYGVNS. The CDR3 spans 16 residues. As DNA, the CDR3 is TGTGCCAGCAACCCTAATATTGGGGGAGTCGGAGAGACCCAGTACTTC. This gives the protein CASNPNIGGVGETQYF.

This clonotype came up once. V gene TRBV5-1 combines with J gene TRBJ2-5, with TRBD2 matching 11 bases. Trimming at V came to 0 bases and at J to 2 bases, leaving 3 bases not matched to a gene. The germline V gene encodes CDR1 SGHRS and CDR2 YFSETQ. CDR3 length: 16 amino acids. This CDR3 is CASSLVVAGGQETQYF. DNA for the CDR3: TGCGCCAGCAGCTTGGTAGTAGCGGGAGGGCAAGAGACCCAGTACTTC.

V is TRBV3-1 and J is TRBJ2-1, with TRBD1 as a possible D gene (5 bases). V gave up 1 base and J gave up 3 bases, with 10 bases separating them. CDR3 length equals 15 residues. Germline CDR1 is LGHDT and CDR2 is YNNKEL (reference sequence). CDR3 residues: CASSQGFDSYNEQFF. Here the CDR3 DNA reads TGTGCCAGCAGCCAAGGATTTGACAGCTACAATGAGCAGTTCTTC.

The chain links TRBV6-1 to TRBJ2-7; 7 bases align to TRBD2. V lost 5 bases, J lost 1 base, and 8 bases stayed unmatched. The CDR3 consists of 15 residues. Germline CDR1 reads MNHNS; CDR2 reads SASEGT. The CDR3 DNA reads TGTGCCAGCAGTCCAGCGGGATACAAGTCCTACGAGCAGTACTTC. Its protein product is CASSPAGYKSYEQYF.

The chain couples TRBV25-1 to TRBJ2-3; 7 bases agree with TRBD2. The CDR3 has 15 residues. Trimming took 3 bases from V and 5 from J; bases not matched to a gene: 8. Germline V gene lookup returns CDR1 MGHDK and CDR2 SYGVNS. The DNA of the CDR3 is TGTGCCAGCAGTGATGGGGTGAGCGGGAAAGATACGCAGTATTTT. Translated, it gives CASSDGVSGKDTQYF.

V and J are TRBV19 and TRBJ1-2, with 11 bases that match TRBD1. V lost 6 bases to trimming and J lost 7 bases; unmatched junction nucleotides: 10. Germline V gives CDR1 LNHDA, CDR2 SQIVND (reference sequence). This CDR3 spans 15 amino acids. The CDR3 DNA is TGTGCCAGTAGCAAGGGACAGGGGGAAGTATCTGGCTACACCTTC. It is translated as CASSKGQGEVSGYTF. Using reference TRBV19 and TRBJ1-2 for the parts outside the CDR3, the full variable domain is DGGITQSPKYLFRKEGQNVTLSCEQNLNHDAMYWYRQDPGQGLRLIYYSQIVNDFQKGDIAEGYSVSREKKESFPLTVTSAQKNPTAFYLCASSKGQGEVSGYTFGSGTRLTVV.

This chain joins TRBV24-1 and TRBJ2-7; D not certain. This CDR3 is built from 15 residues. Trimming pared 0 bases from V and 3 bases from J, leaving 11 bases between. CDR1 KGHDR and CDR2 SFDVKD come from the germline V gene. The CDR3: CATSDLQGGRYEQYF. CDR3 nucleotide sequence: TGTGCCACCAGTGATTTGCAAGGTGGACGCTACGAGCAGTACTTC.

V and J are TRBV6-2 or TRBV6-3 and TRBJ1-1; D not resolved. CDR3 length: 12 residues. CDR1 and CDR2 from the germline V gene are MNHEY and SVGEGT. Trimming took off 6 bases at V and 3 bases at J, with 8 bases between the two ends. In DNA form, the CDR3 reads TGTGCCAGCAGCGTTCTGGACACTGAAGCTTTCTTT. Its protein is CASSVLDTEAFF.

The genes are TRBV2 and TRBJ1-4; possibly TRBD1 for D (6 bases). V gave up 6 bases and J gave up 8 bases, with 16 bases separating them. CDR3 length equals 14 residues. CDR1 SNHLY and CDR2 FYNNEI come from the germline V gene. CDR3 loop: CASREQGLREKLFF. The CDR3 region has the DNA TGTGCCAGCAGGGAACAGGGACTTAGGGAAAAACTGTTTTTT. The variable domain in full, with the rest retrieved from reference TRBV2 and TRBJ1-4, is EPEVTQTPSHQVTQMGQEVILRCVPISNHLYFYWYRQILGQKVEFLVSFYNNEISEKSEIFDDQFSVERPDGSNFTLKIRSTKLEDSAMYFCASREQGLREKLFFGSGTQLSVL.

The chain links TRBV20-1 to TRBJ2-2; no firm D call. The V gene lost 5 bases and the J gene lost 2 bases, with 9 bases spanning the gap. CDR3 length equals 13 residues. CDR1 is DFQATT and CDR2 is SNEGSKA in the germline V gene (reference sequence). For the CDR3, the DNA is TGCAGTGCTGCTACCAGCAACACCGGGGAGCTGTTTTTT. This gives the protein CSAATSNTGELFF.

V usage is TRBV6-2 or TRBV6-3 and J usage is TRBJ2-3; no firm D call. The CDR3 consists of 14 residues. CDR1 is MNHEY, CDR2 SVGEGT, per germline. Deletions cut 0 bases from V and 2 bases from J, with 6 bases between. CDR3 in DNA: TGTGCCAGCAGTTACTCCGACTCCACAGATACGCAGTATTTT. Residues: CASSYSDSTDTQYF.

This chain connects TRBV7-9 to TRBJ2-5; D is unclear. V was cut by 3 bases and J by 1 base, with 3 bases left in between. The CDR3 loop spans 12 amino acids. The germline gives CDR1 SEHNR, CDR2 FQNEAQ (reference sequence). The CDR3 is CASSFSQETQYF. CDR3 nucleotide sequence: TGTGCCAGCAGCTTCTCCCAAGAGACCCAGTACTTC.

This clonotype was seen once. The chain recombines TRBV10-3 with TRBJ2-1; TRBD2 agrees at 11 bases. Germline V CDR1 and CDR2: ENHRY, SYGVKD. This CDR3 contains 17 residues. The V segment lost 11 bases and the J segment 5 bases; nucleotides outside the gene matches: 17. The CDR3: CAASGNTGTSGNNEQFF. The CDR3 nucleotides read TGTGCCGCCTCAGGGAATACCGGGACTAGCGGAAACAATGAGCAGTTCTTC.

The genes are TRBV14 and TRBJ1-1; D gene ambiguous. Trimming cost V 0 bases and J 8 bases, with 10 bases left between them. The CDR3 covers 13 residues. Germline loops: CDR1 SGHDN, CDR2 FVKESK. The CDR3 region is CASSQDSRREAFF. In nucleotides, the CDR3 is TGTGCCAGCAGCCAAGATTCCAGGAGGGAAGCTTTCTTT.

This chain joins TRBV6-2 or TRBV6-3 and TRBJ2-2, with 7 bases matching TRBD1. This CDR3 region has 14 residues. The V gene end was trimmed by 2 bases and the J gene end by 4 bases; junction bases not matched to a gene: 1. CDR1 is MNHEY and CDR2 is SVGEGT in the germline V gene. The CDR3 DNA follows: TGTGCCAGCAGTTACCCAGGGGGCACCGGGGAGCTGTTTTTT. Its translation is CASSYPGGTGELFF.

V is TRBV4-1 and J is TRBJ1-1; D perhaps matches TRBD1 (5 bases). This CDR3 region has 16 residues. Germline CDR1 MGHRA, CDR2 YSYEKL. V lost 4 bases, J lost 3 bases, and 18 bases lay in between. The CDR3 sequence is CASSPTDGAEDTEAFF. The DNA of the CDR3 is TGCGCCAGCAGCCCCACCGATGGGGCGGAAGACACTGAAGCTTTCTTT.